What follows describes a single T cell receptor (beta chain). This specimen comes from a study of blood T cell repertoires in COVID-19. Turning to the study itself: Samples representing acute and convalescent COVID-19 were sourced from the United States, Italy and Spain. Sources were T cells, B-cell-depleted T cells, or PBMCs; the material itself was cDNA or gDNA.

Germline V gene data show CDR1 as SGHNT and CDR2 as YYREEE (reference sequence). CDR3 size: 14 residues. Trimming stripped 0 bases from V and 0 bases from J, with 6 bases between. The data were produced by immunoSEQ multiplex PCR, yet TCRdb's version contains in-frame clones alone and is incomplete. The sample holds around 35,000 clones; roughly nine tenths are singletons and the top ten take under 8%. The chain combines TRBV5-4 with TRBJ1-2, with D uncertain. Sequenced: peripheral blood. The clonotype originates from a human donor in a cohort sampled during active COVID-19. The CDR3 DNA follows: TGTGCCAGCAGCTTGGATCAGACTAACTATGGCTACACCTTC. It yields the protein CASSLDQTNYGYTF.